This passage covers 7 T cell receptor beta chains from one sample sequenced in a study of CD8+ T cells in alopecia areata. Documented treatment: oral pan-JAK inhibitor, 5-10 mg twice daily. RNA extraction was followed by reverse transcription into cDNA, which acted as the sequencing template. The assay was immunoSEQ multiplex PCR, and TCRdb's table has in-frame clones only and misses some. Of nearly 95,000 clones listed, 70% to 85% are singletons. Sample: CD8+ T cells sorted from blood, taken around week 46, from a patient treated with tofacitinib. These receptors were obtained from a human donor with alopecia areata.

The rearrangement links TRBV13 to TRBJ2-5; 8 bases map to TRBD1. The CDR3 totals 13 residues. V lost 5 bases, J lost 5 bases, and 4 bases stayed unmatched. The germline V gene has CDR1 PRHDT and CDR2 FYEKMQ (reference sequence). The CDR3 region has the DNA TGTGCCAGCAGCGGCAGGGGGCATGAGACCCAGTACTTC. Protein: CASSGRGHETQYF.

This clone was detected a few times. V usage is TRBV4-3 and J usage is TRBJ2-5; 10 nucleotides align to TRBD2. The CDR3 is 15 residues long. The V gene's germline CDR1 is LGHNA and CDR2 YSLEER. V dropped 4 bases and J dropped 3; count of bases not matched to a gene: 5. This CDR3 reads CASSPGLAEKETQYF. As DNA, the CDR3 is TGCGCCAGCAGCCCCGGACTAGCGGAAAAAGAGACCCAGTACTTC.

J is TRBJ1-1 and V is TRBV4-3; D is unclear. Trimming pared 3 bases from V and 4 bases from J, leaving 12 bases between. The CDR3 is 14 residues long. Germline CDR1 LGHNA, CDR2 YSLEER. CDR3 nucleotides: TGCGCCAGCAGCCAGGATCGTTCGAGCACTGAAGCTTTCTTT. This sequence encodes CASSQDRSSTEAFF.

The chain combines TRBV1 with TRBJ1-5. TRBV1 is flagged as a pseudogene. The CDR3 has 15 amino acids. The CDR3 nucleotides are TGCACCAGCAGTCACTCGGGTGGGAGCAATCAGCCCCAGCATTTT. Amino acid sequence: CTSSHSGGSNQPQHF.

This rearrangement joins TRBV6-6 to TRBJ1-2; tentative D call: TRBD1 (6 bases). This CDR3 is built from 15 residues. Per the germline V gene, CDR1 is MNHNY and CDR2 is SVGAGI (reference sequence). V lost 7 bases, J lost 2 bases, and 17 bases lay in between. The CDR3 sequence is CASIPPGALNYGYTF. As DNA, the CDR3 is TGTGCCAGCATTCCTCCGGGGGCTCTAAACTATGGCTACACCTTC.

This chain links TRBV13 with TRBJ1-2, with D unresolved. The CDR3 is made up of 15 amino acids. The V end lost 1 base, the J end lost 3 bases, and 12 bases lay between the germline ends. Per the germline V gene, CDR1 is PRHDT and CDR2 is FYEKMQ (reference sequence). CDR3 protein: CASSLEGKKDYGYTF. In DNA form, the CDR3 reads TGTGCCAGCAGCTTAGAAGGGAAAAAGGACTATGGCTACACCTTC.

Comment on this clone: The sample has other DNA sequences that encode this CDR3 too. This chain joins TRBV20-1 and TRBJ1-2; a possible D gene is TRBD1 (5 bases). Germline assignment: CDR1 DFQATT and CDR2 SNEGSKA (reference sequence). The CDR3 is 11 residues long. V was shortened by 3 bases and J by 5 bases, with 7 bases between the two germline ends. This CDR3 is CSAREGYGYTF. CDR3 nucleotide sequence: TGCAGTGCTAGGGAGGGGTATGGCTACACCTTC.